This T cell receptor (beta chain) originates from a study of blood T cell repertoires in COVID-19. Germline V gene lookup returns CDR1 MDHEN and CDR2 SYDVKM. The CDR3 totals 16 residues. After removal of 5 bases from V and 6 bases from J, the junction contained 7 bases not matched to a gene. The table came from immunoSEQ multiplex PCR; TCRdb's copy has only in-frame clones and leaves some out. Altogether some 100,000 clones are present, approximately 90% being singletons, with the ten largest covering about 18%. This clone was detected once. Sequencing used peripheral blood. J is TRBJ2-1 and V is TRBV28, with 13 bases that match TRBD2. The clonotype comes from a human donor with acute or convalescent COVID-19. The donor label of this sample is uncertain. The chain's CDR3 is CASSPSGTSGTNEQFF. The CDR3 DNA is TGTGCCAGCAGTCCCTCCGGGACTAGCGGGACCAATGAGCAGTTCTTC.